The TCR beta chain under discussion was sequenced for a study of cytomegalovirus exposure and HLA in healthy donors. Study-level findings and limits: Many donors shared some public TCRs, even though most TCR sequences were rare.

Germline CDR1 KGHSH, CDR2 LQKENI. Trimming stripped 3 bases from V and 4 bases from J, with 9 bases between. The CDR3 spans 13 residues. As for this clone: Its antigen is still unknown.

PCR primers comprised 60 Vbeta and 13 Jbeta primers. Only in-frame clones appear in the TCRdb table, and some are missing; sequencing was by immunoSEQ multiplex PCR. The table shows roughly 240,000 clones, with 70% to 90% occurring only once. The chain employs TRBV18 and TRBJ2-5, with D hard to call. The sequence was collected from a girl aged 2 to 9 in good health and CMV-seronegative. Sequenced material: PBMCs. CDR3 DNA sequence: TGTGCCAGCTCACCTACCAGTCTAGAGACCCAGTACTTC. It encodes CASSPTSLETQYF.